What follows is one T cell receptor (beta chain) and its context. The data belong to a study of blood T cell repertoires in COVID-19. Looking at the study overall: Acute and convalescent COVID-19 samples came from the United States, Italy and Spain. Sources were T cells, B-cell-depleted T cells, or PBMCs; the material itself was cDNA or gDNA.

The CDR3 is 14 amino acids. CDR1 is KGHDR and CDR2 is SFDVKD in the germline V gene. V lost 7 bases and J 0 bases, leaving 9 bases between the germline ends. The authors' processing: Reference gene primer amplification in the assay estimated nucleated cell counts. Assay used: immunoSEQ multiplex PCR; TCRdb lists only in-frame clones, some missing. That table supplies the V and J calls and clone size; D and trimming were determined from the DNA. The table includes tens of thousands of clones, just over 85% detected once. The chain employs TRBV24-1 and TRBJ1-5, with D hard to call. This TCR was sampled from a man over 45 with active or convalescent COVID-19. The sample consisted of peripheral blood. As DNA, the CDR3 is TGTGCCACCAGCCGCAGTGATAGCAATCAGCCCCAGCATTTT. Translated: CATSRSDSNQPQHF.